The next 26 T cell receptor beta chains were all read from a single sample in a study of Ad26.COV2.S vaccination and SARS-CoV-2 variants. TCRdb keeps only in-frame clones here, not all; method: immunoSEQ multiplex PCR. In the table there are about 400,000 clones, 83% of which are singletons. The treatment denotes: 19 received Ad26.COV2.S at low or high dose, single or two shots; several received placebo; per-sample allocation not given. Sampling was performed 63 days after the first vaccine or placebo injection. Sequenced material: peripheral blood, taken in a trial of Ad26.COV2.S vaccine versus placebo. These receptors were taken from a person between 18 and 60 years old who received the Ad26.COV2.S COVID-19 vaccine or a placebo.

The chain has TRBV7-2 and TRBJ2-5; 14 nucleotides agree with TRBD2. The CDR3 length is 16 residues. Germline assignment: CDR1 SGHTA and CDR2 FQGNSA. J was trimmed by 4 bases and V by 0 bases; bases with no gene match: 1. CDR3 protein: CASSLAGTSGGETQYF. CDR3 sequence (DNA): TGTGCCAGCAGCTTAGCCGGGACTAGCGGGGGAGAGACCCAGTACTTC. Full variable domain (rest looked up from reference TRBV7-2 and TRBJ2-5): GAGVSQSPSNKVTEKGKDVELRCDPISGHTALYWYRQSLGQGLEFLIYFQGNSAPDKSGLPSDRFSAERTGGSVSTLTIQRTQQEDSAVYLCASSLAGTSGGETQYFGPGTRLLVL.

This chain connects TRBV4-2 to TRBJ2-3, with 10 bases aligning to TRBD2. This CDR3 contains 16 residues. V was pared by 0 bases and J by 1 base, with 1 base of the junction left unmatched. From germline, CDR1 is LGHNA and CDR2 YNFKEQ. The CDR3 spells CASSQDLAGGTDTQYF. CDR3 bases: TGTGCCAGCAGCCAAGATCTAGCGGGAGGCACAGATACGCAGTATTTT.

Points on this clone: This same CDR3 is encoded by further DNA sequences in the sample. This CDR3 is CASSLDGVDVGELFF. The CDR3 coding sequence is TGCGCCAGCAGCTTGGATGGGGTGGATGTCGGGGAGCTGTTTTTT. V is TRBV5-1 and J is TRBJ2-2; D ambiguous. CDR3 length: 15 amino acids. Germline loops: CDR1 SGHRS, CDR2 YFSETQ. V gave up 0 bases and J gave up 7 bases, with 13 bases separating them.

The rearrangement uses TRBV6-5 and TRBJ2-7; D is unresolved. The CDR3 is 13 amino acids. The germline CDR1 and CDR2 sequences are MNHEY and SVGAGI. Trimming pared 6 bases from V and 6 bases from J, leaving 15 bases between. The CDR3: CASRRHDRREQYF. The CDR3, as DNA: TGTGCCAGCAGAAGACATGACCGGCGCGAGCAGTACTTC.

As for this clone: The same CDR3 also results from other DNA sequences found in this sample. This sequence joins TRBV6-2 or TRBV6-3 and TRBJ2-7; 7 bases line up with TRBD2. The germline V gene has CDR1 MNHEY and CDR2 SVGEGT. The CDR3 length is 14 residues. J lost 2 bases, V lost 5 bases, and 6 bases had no gene match. The CDR3 region is CASSSSGTAYEQYF. The CDR3 DNA follows: TGTGCCAGCAGTAGCAGCGGGACCGCCTACGAGCAGTACTTC.

This clone came up a few times. This chain uses TRBV6-1 with TRBJ1-6; possibly TRBD1 for D (5 bases). CDR3 size: 13 residues. Germline V gene sequence: CDR1 MNHNS, CDR2 SASEGT. The V gene lost 1 base and the J gene lost 10 bases, with 8 bases spanning the gap. CDR3 nucleotide sequence: TGTGCCAGCAGTGAAGAATGGGGCTCACCCCTCCACTTT. It yields the protein CASSEEWGSPLHF.

V gene TRBV12-5 combines with J gene TRBJ2-7; D unclear. The V end was cut by 2 bases, the J end by 3 bases, with 5 bases between. Germline CDR1 and CDR2: LGHNT and FRNRAP. The CDR3 sequence is 12 residues long. CDR3: CASGLNYYEQYF. The CDR3 DNA sequence: TGTGCTAGTGGTTTGAATTACTACGAGCAGTACTTC.

The chain carries TRBV11-3 and TRBJ1-1; D is unresolved. From germline, CDR1 is SGHNT and CDR2 YENEEA. The germline V and J ends were trimmed by 3 bases and 1 base, with 6 bases remaining between them. There are 13 residues in the CDR3. In nucleotides, the CDR3 is TGTGCCAGCAGCTTCCCGGGGAACACTGAAGCTTTCTTT. It codes for CASSFPGNTEAFF.

The chain is built from TRBV25-1 and TRBJ1-2; D is unresolved. The V end was cut by 1 base, the J end by 1 base, with 10 bases between. Looked up from germline, CDR1 is MGHDK and CDR2 is SYGVNS. CDR3 size: 15 residues. The CDR3 spells CASSESGDFNYGYTF. CDR3 in DNA: TGTGCCAGCAGTGAATCCGGGGATTTTAACTATGGCTACACCTTC.

V usage is TRBV6-2 or TRBV6-3 and J usage is TRBJ1-2; D is unclear. V was clipped by 5 bases and J by 0 bases, with 10 bases between them. The CDR3 covers 14 residues. Germline-derived CDR1 and CDR2 are MNHEY and SVGEGT. CDR3 sequence (DNA): TGTGCCAGCAGTAGCAGTGACCCTAACTATGGCTACACCTTC. Its protein product is CASSSSDPNYGYTF.

In this sample, this clone turned up a few times. V and J are TRBV21-1 and TRBJ1-5. TRBV21-1 is a pseudogene. CDR3 length equals 15 residues. The CDR3 nucleotides read TGTGCCAGCAGCAAAACGAGGGGGGGCAATCAGCCCCAGCATTTT. Protein product: CASSKTRGGNQPQHF.

V usage is TRBV25-1 and J usage is TRBJ2-1, with TRBD1 matching over 8 bases. This CDR3 comprises 15 residues. Germline-derived CDR1 and CDR2 are MGHDK and SYGVNS. Trimming removed 1 base from V and 9 bases from J; junction bases left unmatched: 8. The CDR3 sequence is CASSESQGAHGEQFF. For the CDR3, the DNA is TGTGCCAGCAGTGAATCCCAGGGGGCGCATGGTGAGCAGTTCTTC.

The V call is TRBV28, the J call TRBJ1-2, with 7 bases fitting TRBD1. This CDR3 has 14 amino acids. V shed 6 bases and J 2 bases; nucleotides not matched to a gene: 6. Per germline, CDR1 MDHEN and CDR2 SYDVKM. The CDR3 loop is CASRPGQRNYGYTF. The CDR3 nucleotides read TGTGCCAGCAGGCCGGGACAGAGGAACTATGGCTACACCTTC.

V is TRBV7-8 and J is TRBJ1-2, with a tentative D call TRBD1 (5 bases). The ends were cut back, 3 bases at V and 5 bases at J, with 7 bases in the middle. The CDR3 contains 12 residues. Germline V gives CDR1 SGHVS, CDR2 FQNEAQ. CDR3 amino acids: CASSLTDYGYTF. As DNA, the CDR3 is TGTGCCAGCAGCTTGACAGATTATGGCTACACCTTC.

The genes are TRBV5-1 and TRBJ2-2; 12 bases match TRBD2. Germline-derived CDR1 and CDR2 are SGHRS and YFSETQ. With 2 bases clipped from V and 4 bases from J, the junction kept 3 bases outside the gene matches. This CDR3 comprises 16 residues. CDR3 loop: CASSFLAGGGTGELFF. CDR3 nucleotides: TGCGCCAGCAGCTTCCTAGCGGGAGGGGGCACCGGGGAGCTGTTTTTT.

The rearrangement links TRBV5-1 to TRBJ1-2; perhaps TRBD1 as D (6 bases). Trimming took off 4 bases at V and 5 bases at J, with 12 bases between the two ends. Germline CDR1 SGHRS, CDR2 YFSETQ. The CDR3 length is 13 residues. As DNA, the CDR3 is TGCGCCAGCAGCCTCGGACAGACTTATGGCTACACCTTC. The encoded protein is CASSLGQTYGYTF.

V and J are TRBV5-6 and TRBJ1-6; the D is unclear. V was shortened by 3 bases and J by 3 bases, with 10 bases between the two germline ends. This CDR3 is built from 15 residues. Germline assignment: CDR1 SGHDT and CDR2 YYEEEE. The DNA for the CDR3 is TGTGCCAGCAGCTCCGGGCTTCTCTATAATTCACCCCTCCACTTT. Translation: CASSSGLLYNSPLHF. Together with reference TRBV5-6 and TRBJ1-6, the CDR3 gives the full variable domain: DAGVTQSPTHLIKTRGQQVTLRCSPKSGHDTVSWYQQALGQGPQFIFQYYEEEERQRGNFPDRFSGHQFPNYSSELNVNALLLGDSALYLCASSSGLLYNSPLHFGNGTRLTVT.

V and J are TRBV5-5 and TRBJ2-7; 8 positions agree with TRBD1. This CDR3 contains 14 residues. The germline gives CDR1 SGHKS, CDR2 YYEKEE (reference sequence). The J segment lost 2 bases and the V segment lost 6 bases, leaving 7 bases of the junction unmatched. The DNA for the CDR3 is TGTGCCAGCAACACCAGGACAGGGACCTACGAGCAGTACTTC. Translated: CASNTRTGTYEQYF.

V is TRBV28 and J is TRBJ1-2; D perhaps matches TRBD1 (5 bases). The germline V gene encodes CDR1 MDHEN and CDR2 SYDVKM. The V end was cut by 2 bases, the J end by 6 bases, with 19 bases between. The CDR3 extends over 16 amino acids. CDR3: CASSLIPAWGLNGYTF. The CDR3 DNA is TGTGCCAGCAGTTTAATCCCGGCCTGGGGGTTAAATGGCTACACCTTC.

This chain links TRBV12-3 or TRBV12-4 with TRBJ2-5, with TRBD2 as a possible D gene (5 bases). V lost 10 bases, J lost 5 bases, and 14 bases lay in between. CDR3 length: 12 amino acids. DNA for the CDR3: TGTGCCACCCGAGGGTCCGGGGAGACCCAGTACTTC. Residues: CATRGSGETQYF.

The rearrangement joins TRBV9 to TRBJ1-5, with a tentative D call TRBD1 (6 bases). V lost 0 bases to trimming and J lost 8 bases, with 15 bases between them. This CDR3 has 15 amino acids. The V gene's germline CDR1 is SGDLS and CDR2 YYNGEE. The CDR3 DNA follows: TGTGCCAGCAGCGTAGGGGGCAGGGGATATGAGCCCCAGCATTTT. It codes for CASSVGGRGYEPQHF.

J is TRBJ2-7 and V is TRBV27, with 7 bases lining up with TRBD1. Germline V gene lookup returns CDR1 MNHEY and CDR2 SMNVEV (reference sequence). The CDR3 runs to 14 residues. V was clipped by 5 bases and J by 1 base; unmatched bases: 5. CDR3 sequence reads: CASSRDRFSYEQYF. Here the CDR3 DNA reads TGTGCCAGCAGTAGGGACAGATTTTCCTACGAGCAGTACTTC.

The chain is built from TRBV5-8 and TRBJ2-7; 8 bases are shared with TRBD1. The CDR3 is 16 residues long. The germline gives CDR1 SGHTS, CDR2 YDEGEE. After removal of 4 bases from V and 0 bases from J, the junction contained 9 bases not matched to a gene. The chain's CDR3 is CASSGEDRAYSYEQYF. CDR3 bases: TGTGCCAGCAGCGGGGAGGACAGGGCCTACTCCTACGAGCAGTACTTC.

The chain recombines TRBV5-5 with TRBJ1-6; no firm D call. CDR3 size: 13 residues. V lost 0 bases and J 7 bases, leaving 5 bases between the germline ends. In germline, CDR1 is SGHKS, CDR2 YYEKEE (reference sequence). CDR3: CASSLAGNSPLHF. The CDR3 coding sequence is TGTGCCAGCAGCTTGGCCGGGAATTCACCCCTCCACTTT.

This sequence joins TRBV6-5 and TRBJ2-1; D is perhaps TRBD2 (6 bases). The length of the CDR3 is 13 residues. The germline V gene has CDR1 MNHEY and CDR2 SVGAGI. Trimming stripped 7 bases from V and 9 bases from J, with 16 bases between. CDR3 sequence (DNA): TGTGCCAGCACCGCGACTAGTATCACTGAGCAGTTCTTC. Translation: CASTATSITEQFF.

This clone was detected only a few times. The rearrangement joins TRBV9 to TRBJ2-1; TRBD2 might be the D (6 bases). V was pared by 2 bases and J by 4 bases, with 19 bases between. Germline V gene data show CDR1 as SGDLS and CDR2 as YYNGEE. The CDR3 is made up of 17 amino acids. CDR3 protein: CASSVKDGGALYNEQFF. CDR3 sequence (DNA): TGTGCCAGCAGCGTTAAGGACGGCGGGGCGCTATACAATGAGCAGTTCTTC.